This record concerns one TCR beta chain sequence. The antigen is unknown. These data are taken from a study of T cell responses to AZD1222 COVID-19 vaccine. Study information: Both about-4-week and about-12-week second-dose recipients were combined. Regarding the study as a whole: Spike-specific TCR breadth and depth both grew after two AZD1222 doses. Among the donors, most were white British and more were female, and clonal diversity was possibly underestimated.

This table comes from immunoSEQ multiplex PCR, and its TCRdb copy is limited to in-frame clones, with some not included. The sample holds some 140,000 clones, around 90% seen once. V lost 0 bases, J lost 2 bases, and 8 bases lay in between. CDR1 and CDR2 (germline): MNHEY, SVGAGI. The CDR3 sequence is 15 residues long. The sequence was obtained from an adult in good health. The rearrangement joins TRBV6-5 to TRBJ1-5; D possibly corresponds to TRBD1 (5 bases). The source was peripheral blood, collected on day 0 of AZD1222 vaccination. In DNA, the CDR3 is TGTGCCAGCAGTTACTCGAGAGGGGGCAATCAGCCCCAGCATTTT. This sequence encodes CASSYSRGGNQPQHF.